Listed below are T cell receptor beta chains from one sample, sequenced in a study of blood T cell repertoires in COVID-19. Sequenced by immunoSEQ multiplex PCR; TCRdb stores in-frame clones only, minus some. The sample shows about 360,000 clones, around 90% of them seen only once. Material for sequencing was peripheral blood. These receptors were obtained from a human donor in a cohort sampled during active COVID-19. Each CDR3 is given with its conserved first and last residue. Each record gives: CDR3 length, V gene, CDR3 protein.

16 | TRBV5-1 | CASSLRPGQGSYEQYF
19 | TRBV5-3 | CARSRGPGQGMRGAGEQFF
14 | TRBV6-1 | CASSEASTNYGYTF
16 | TRBV9 | CASSVEAGQGGDTIYF
14 | TRBV6-5 | CASSFRGADYGYTF
16 | TRBV19 | CASSNRDRILNYGYTF
14 | TRBV6-5 | CASSRQGTSYEQYF
13 | TRBV27 | CASSGAGSFGYTF
16 | TRBV29-1 | CSVATVDRYGGGGYTF
14 | TRBV3-1/TRBV3-2 | CASSHGAKQETQYF
15 | TRBV10-3 | CAISERAGVTDEQYF
11 | TRBV28 | CASGGSYEQYF
17 | TRBV21-1 | CASSKAIAGAGNYEQYF
17 | TRBV23-1 | CAGRDRATTQVNYGYTF
14 | TRBV6-5 | CASSPTSSYNEQFF
15 | TRBV11-2 | CASSPIQTGGNEQFF
16 | TRBV2 | CASSVEVAALNTEAFF
14 | TRBV6-5 | CASRTGGTTGELFF
16 | TRBV18 | CASSLRLAGDQETQYF
16 | TRBV4-2 | CASSQVDREDNNEQFF
16 | TRBV19 | CATDAGGRVDTDTQYF
19 | TRBV21-1 | CASSKGGQGLELVQETQYF
16 | TRBV7-9 | CASSFTGGLERETQYF
12 | TRBV29-1 | CSVPTVLETQYF
15 | TRBV5-1 | CASSIQGWSTDTQYF
13 | TRBV10-1 | CASTGPGNSPQHF
13 | TRBV6-6 | CASSYRDRGGYTF
14 | TRBV6-5 | CASSSLSGPYEQYF
13 | TRBV27 | CASSFGGRSGYTF
14 | TRBV7-8 | CASSLTTGGRGYTF
15 | TRBV7-9 | CASSLGGGGGQPQHF
15 | TRBV9 | CASSVAPGIDEKLFF
17 | TRBV11-3 | CASSLRGGREGRNEQFF
19 | TRBV3-1/TRBV3-2 | CASSHAEPSGGVSYNEQFF
16 | TRBV5-6 | CASSLDPGENTDTQYF
15 | TRBV7-9 | CASIGPLALADTQYF
16 | TRBV7-2 | CASSFGGGGYTGELFF
14 | TRBV7-6 | CASSMQGPYNEQFF
14 | TRBV3-1/TRBV3-2 | CASSQVRDYNEQFF
15 | TRBV18 | CASSPPQGSGNTIYF
12 | TRBV18 | CASSPSVSEAFF
14 | TRBV4-1 | CASSSMEGSIGYTF
17 | TRBV18 | CASSPRGPGGYNQPQHF
14 | TRBV2 | CASSADYRTDTQYF
14 | TRBV6-5 | CAGGTGGRNQPQHF
13 | TRBV7-8 | CASSLGRYNEQFF
14 | TRBV6-1 | CASSLGGQNQPQHF
15 | TRBV2 | CASSSRDRGQETQYF
16 | TRBV7-8 | CASSSKTEAANEKLFF
12 | TRBV6-6 | CASSPQGYEQYF